Listed below are T cell receptor beta chains from one sample, sequenced in a study of T cell responses to AZD1222 COVID-19 vaccine. Profiled with immunoSEQ multiplex PCR; TCRdb holds only in-frame clones, not every one. The sample has some 150,000 clones; roughly nine tenths are singletons. Here the sequenced sample was peripheral blood, taken on day 0 of MenACWY control vaccination. These receptor sequences come from an adult in good health. The CDR3 runs from the conserved cysteine through the conserved F or W. Each record gives: V gene, J gene, D gene, clone size, CDR3 DNA, CDR3 protein. A D gene is named only where the DNA matches it firmly. Size tells how often a clone was seen (once, few, many) or the class of an expanded clone, and some rows leave it out.

TRBV25-1	TRBJ1-4	TRBD1	NA	TGTGCCAGCAGTGAGCTCGGGACAGGCCCCAATGAAAAACTGTTTTTT	CASSELGTGPNEKLFF
TRBV29-1	TRBJ2-1	TRBD2	NA	TGCAGCGTTGAACCGCGGGAGGGTGAGCAGTTCTTC	CSVEPREGEQFF
TRBV5-5	TRBJ1-1	NA	few	TGTGCCAGCAGTCGCGTCCTGAACACTGAAGCTTTCTTT	CASSRVLNTEAFF
TRBV19	TRBJ1-2	NA	NA	TGTGCCAGTAGTATAGGGGGACGCAGGAACTATGGCTACACCTTC	CASSIGGRRNYGYTF
TRBV18	TRBJ2-5	NA	NA	TGTGCCAGCTCACCGGGGGGAAATGAGCAAGAGACCCAGTACTTC	CASSPGGNEQETQYF
TRBV28	TRBJ1-2	NA	few	TGTGCCACCACCACAGGGTATCTGGACTACACCTTC	CATTTGYLDYTF
TRBV6-5	TRBJ2-4	TRBD2	NA	TGTGCCAGCATCCGGCGGGCTAGCGGGGACAACATTCAGTACTTC	CASIRRASGDNIQYF
TRBV7-6	TRBJ2-5	TRBD1	once	TGTGCCAGCAGCCGGACAGCAGGGGGCCCCGGGGAGACCCAGTACTTC	CASSRTAGGPGETQYF
TRBV10-1	TRBJ2-1	TRBD2	NA	TGCGCCAGCAGTGTTAATAGCGGGGTCGGAAGCTCCTACAATGAGCAGTTCTTC	CASSVNSGVGSSYNEQFF
TRBV7-8	TRBJ2-5	NA	NA	TGTGCCAGCAGCTACCGGGACGGAGGGAAGACCCAGTACTTC	CASSYRDGGKTQYF
TRBV5-4	TRBJ1-1	NA	NA	TGTGCCAGCAACCTAATACCGAACACTGAAGCTTTCTTT	CASNLIPNTEAFF
TRBV11-1	TRBJ1-1	NA	NA	TGTGCCAGCAGCTTACCAGGGGCGAACACTGAAGCTTTCTTT	CASSLPGANTEAFF
TRBV5-4	TRBJ1-4	TRBD1	NA	TGTGCCAGCAGCTTTCGACAGGGTAACCCTGAAAAACTGTTTTTT	CASSFRQGNPEKLFF
TRBV3-1/TRBV3-2	TRBJ1-3	NA	NA	TGTGCCAGCAGCCCTTCTACTGGAAACACCATATATTTT	CASSPSTGNTIYF
TRBV4-1	TRBJ2-3	NA	NA	TGCGCCAGCAGCCTCACTGGCGTCGAAGATACGCAGTATTTT	CASSLTGVEDTQYF
TRBV6-2/TRBV6-3	TRBJ2-3	NA	NA	TGTGCCAGCAGTCAGATTCTTCGGGTAGGCACAGATACGCAGTATTTT	CASSQILRVGTDTQYF
TRBV11-3	TRBJ2-1	NA	NA	TGTGCCAGCAGCCGTGCTGCATCGGAAAGAGGGCAGTTCTTC	CASSRAASERGQFF
TRBV28	TRBJ1-5	NA	NA	TGTGCCAGCAGTTTCAATCAGCCCCAGCATTTT	CASSFNQPQHF
TRBV18	TRBJ2-5	TRBD2	NA	TGTGCCAGCTCGCTTAACCGGGGGGAAGAGACCCAGTACTTC	CASSLNRGEETQYF
TRBV10-1	TRBJ1-5	NA	NA	TGCGCCAGCAGTGACTTGCCGGGGGTCGGTCAGCCCCAGCATTTT	CASSDLPGVGQPQHF
TRBV7-9	TRBJ2-7	NA	NA	TGTGCCAGCAGCCTCGCGGGACTCCTGGGCGAGCAGTACTTC	CASSLAGLLGEQYF
TRBV6-6	TRBJ1-5	NA	NA	TGTGCCAGCAATACCAGGGCAGATCAGCCCCAGCATTTT	CASNTRADQPQHF
TRBV7-9	TRBJ1-4	NA	NA	TGTGCCAGCAGCCCCAGTACTAATGAAAAACTGTTTTTT	CASSPSTNEKLFF
TRBV18	TRBJ1-1	TRBD1	NA	TGTGCCAGCTCACCCTTACAGGGGGCGAACACTGAAGCTTTCTTT	CASSPLQGANTEAFF
TRBV6-5	TRBJ1-4	TRBD1	NA	TGTGCCAGCAGTACAGACAGGGCACGTGAAAAACTGTTTTTT	CASSTDRAREKLFF
TRBV6-5	TRBJ2-2	NA	NA	TGTGCCAGCAGTTACCTCGGGTACACCGGGGAGCTGTTTTTT	CASSYLGYTGELFF
TRBV10-1	TRBJ2-1	NA	NA	TGCGCCAGCAGTGTCCACGGGAATGAGCAGTTCTTC	CASSVHGNEQFF
TRBV10-3	TRBJ1-3	NA	NA	TGTGCCATCAGTGAGTCGATCGGTGGACAGTCTGGAAACACCATATATTTT	CAISESIGGQSGNTIYF
TRBV3-1/TRBV3-2	TRBJ2-3	NA	NA	TGTGCCAGCAGCCTCAGGGAGCTAGCGAGGACAGATACGCAGTATTTT	CASSLRELARTDTQYF
TRBV18	TRBJ1-2	NA	NA	TGTGCCAGCTCACCAGAAAAGGGCTACACCTTC	CASSPEKGYTF
TRBV12-5	TRBJ2-7	NA	few	TGTGCTAGTGGTTTGGGCGGGACAGGTCGGTGGCTAGCGGAGTACGAGCAGTACTTC	CASGLGGTGRWLAEYEQYF
TRBV18	TRBJ2-1	NA	NA	TGTGCCAGCTCACCAAGACAGAAAGACCACAGCTCCTACAATGAGCAGTTCTTC	CASSPRQKDHSSYNEQFF
TRBV14	TRBJ1-2	NA	NA	TGTGCCAGCAGCCAAGGCCATCGAGACTATGGCTACACCTTC	CASSQGHRDYGYTF
TRBV7-2	TRBJ1-2	NA	NA	TGTGCCAGCAGCTCCACTCCGGGAGCTAACTATGGCTACACCTTC	CASSSTPGANYGYTF
TRBV24-1	TRBJ1-2	NA	NA	TGTGCCACCAGTGATTTGAGGGGGAATGGCTACACCTTC	CATSDLRGNGYTF
TRBV5-6	TRBJ1-3	NA	NA	TGTGCCAGCAGCTCCCCTGGAAACACCATATATTTT	CASSSPGNTIYF
TRBV6-2/TRBV6-3	TRBJ2-3	TRBD2	NA	TGTGCCAGCAGTCAAGCGGGGGGGATCGCAGATACGCAGTATTTT	CASSQAGGIADTQYF
TRBV30	TRBJ2-7	NA	NA	TGTGCCTGGAAAAGTCGGGGCTCCTACGAGCAGTACTTC	CAWKSRGSYEQYF
TRBV28	TRBJ2-7	TRBD2	NA	TGTGCCAGCAGTTTACCAGGGACTAGCGTCTCCTACGAGCAGTACTTC	CASSLPGTSVSYEQYF
TRBV3-1/TRBV3-2	TRBJ1-2	TRBD1	NA	TGTGCCAGCAGCCCTTGGGACAGGGAAGACTATGGCTACACCTTC	CASSPWDREDYGYTF
TRBV5-1	TRBJ2-5	NA	NA	TGCGCCAGCAGCTTGTCCATCCAAGAGACCCAGTACTTC	CASSLSIQETQYF
TRBV3-1/TRBV3-2	TRBJ1-6	NA	NA	TGTGCCAGCAGCCAAGAGGGACGAGGAGGGCTCGGGACCTATAATTCACCCCTCCACTTT	CASSQEGRGGLGTYNSPLHF
TRBV5-4	TRBJ2-3	NA	NA	TGTGCCAGCAGCTTGGGACTAGGGACAGATACGCAGTATTTT	CASSLGLGTDTQYF
TRBV7-9	TRBJ2-1	NA	NA	TGTGCCAGCATTCTATCTGGGGCAGTTTACAATGAGCAGTTCTTC	CASILSGAVYNEQFF
TRBV5-1	TRBJ1-2	TRBD1	few	TGCGCCAGCAGCGCTTCGACAGGGGGCGCCGGCTACACCTTC	CASSASTGGAGYTF
TRBV28	TRBJ2-3	TRBD1	NA	TGTGCCAGCAGTTTAATCACAGGGGCCCTCACAGATACGCAGTATTTT	CASSLITGALTDTQYF
TRBV6-1	TRBJ2-5	NA	NA	TGTGCCAGCAGTGAAGGGAGGAACAGGGAAGAGACCCAGTACTTC	CASSEGRNREETQYF
TRBV6-2/TRBV6-3	TRBJ1-1	NA	once	TGTGCCAGCAGTTACCTCCGACTCCAAGGCGCTGAAGCTTTCTTT	CASSYLRLQGAEAFF
TRBV5-8	TRBJ2-1	NA	NA	TGTGCCAGCAGCTTGGCCCCGAGGCAATACAATGAGCAGTTCTTC	CASSLAPRQYNEQFF